The subject of this entry is one TCR beta chain. Its antigen is not identified. This CDR3 is built from 13 residues. Germline V gene lookup returns CDR1 LNHNV and CDR2 YYDKDF (reference sequence). The V end was cut by 5 bases, the J end by 3 bases, with 11 bases between. The sample is drawn from a study of radiotherapy plus CTLA-4 blockade in lung cancer. Points from the study as a whole: Tumor-derived TCR clones expanded in blood after radiotherapy plus ipilimumab.

Here immunoSEQ multiplex PCR was the method, and the copy in TCRdb shows in-frame clones only, minus some. The repertoire includes about 110,000 clones, roughly 84% of them detected once, and about 2.2% sits in the top ten. This sequence originates from a human donor with non-small cell lung cancer that progressed on radiotherapy plus ipilimumab. Some clones in this sample may be carry-over from other donors' samples. The material sequenced was peripheral blood, taken from a patient treated with radiotherapy plus ipilimumab. V gene TRBV15 combines with J gene TRBJ2-7; perhaps TRBD2 as D (5 bases). CDR3 amino acids: CATSPRTGYEQYF. DNA of the CDR3: TGTGCCACCAGCCCTCGGACTGGCTACGAGCAGTACTTC.